The 23 T cell receptor beta chains below all came from one sample that was sequenced in a study of blood T cell repertoires in COVID-19. Assay: immunoSEQ multiplex PCR; the TCRdb copy retains only in-frame clones and omits some. The sample carries about 350,000 clones, around nine tenths recorded once. Material for sequencing was PBMCs or T cells enriched from blood (not recorded which). These receptor sequences come from a woman in her 30s who had been exposed to COVID-19.

The CDR3 DNA sequence: TGTGCCAGCAGCGCGGGACTAGCGGTTTACAATGAGCAGTTCTTC. This encodes CASSAGLAVYNEQFF. The chain has TRBV2 and TRBJ2-1; 11 nucleotides line up with TRBD2. CDR3 length: 15 residues. The germline gives CDR1 SNHLY, CDR2 FYNNEI. With V trimmed by 6 bases and J by 4 bases, 5 bases remained unmatched.

The chain links TRBV15 to TRBJ1-1, with D perhaps matching TRBD1 (6 bases). Germline values: CDR1 LNHNV, CDR2 YYDKDF (reference sequence). V was trimmed by 5 bases and J by 1 base, leaving 17 bases between them. The CDR3 runs 16 residues. CDR3 amino acids: CATSRVGTRGNTEAFF. DNA of the CDR3: TGTGCCACCAGCCGAGTTGGAACCAGGGGGAACACTGAAGCTTTCTTT.

V and J are TRBV19 and TRBJ2-7; 8 nucleotides line up with TRBD1. After removal of 5 bases from V and 2 bases from J, the junction contained 8 bases not matched to a gene. The CDR3 extends over 15 amino acids. CDR1 is LNHDA and CDR2 is SQIVND in the germline V gene (reference sequence). The CDR3 loop is CASSPSLDRAYEQYF. CDR3 DNA: TGTGCCAGTAGTCCGTCGCTGGACAGGGCCTACGAGCAGTACTTC.

This clone was detected once. The genes are TRBV6-6 and TRBJ2-3, with 10 nucleotides matching TRBD2. J gave up 4 bases and V 2 bases, and 3 bases lay outside the gene matches. CDR1 and CDR2 from the germline V gene are MNHNY and SVGAGI (reference sequence). The CDR3 spans 15 residues. The CDR3 DNA is TGTGCCAGCAGTTACCCGGGGACTAGCGCAGATACGCAGTATTTT. Its protein is CASSYPGTSADTQYF.

This chain joins TRBV19 and TRBJ1-4; TRBD1 aligns across 7 bases. The CDR3 spans 15 residues. In germline, CDR1 is LNHDA, CDR2 SQIVND (reference sequence). V was clipped by 5 bases and J by 8 bases; unmatched bases: 11. Here the CDR3 reads CASSAMGQPQEKLFF. CDR3 DNA sequence: TGTGCCAGTAGTGCCATGGGACAGCCTCAGGAAAAACTGTTTTTT.

The CDR3 sequence: CAISEPTLAGETTGELFF. CDR3 nucleotides: TGTGCCATCAGTGAGCCCACCCTAGCGGGAGAGACCACCGGGGAGCTGTTTTTT. The rearrangement links TRBV10-3 to TRBJ2-2; 10 bases agree with TRBD2. Per the germline V gene, CDR1 is ENHRY and CDR2 is SYGVKD. The CDR3 is made up of 18 amino acids. Trimming took 2 bases from V and 4 from J; bases not matched to a gene: 10.

The V gene is TRBV5-1, the J gene TRBJ1-6; D gene unclear. This CDR3 spans 16 amino acids. Trimming took 1 base from V and 7 from J, leaving 15 bases between them. Germline V gene lookup returns CDR1 SGHRS and CDR2 YFSETQ. CDR3 nucleotide sequence: TGCGCCAGCAGCTTGAGGTCAGACACGGGAAATTCACCCCTCCACTTT. It translates to CASSLRSDTGNSPLHF.

The DNA for the CDR3 is TGTGCCAGTAGTATACTCGGGGAAGCTAACTATGGCTACACCTTC. This translates into CASSILGEANYGYTF. V and J are TRBV19 and TRBJ1-2, with no clear D. This CDR3 has 15 amino acids. The germline V gene has CDR1 LNHDA and CDR2 SQIVND (reference sequence). V was pared by 2 bases and J by 0 bases, with 10 bases between.

The J gene is TRBJ1-1, the V gene TRBV11-2; the D gene is possibly TRBD1 (5 bases). Trimming took 2 bases from V and 3 from J, leaving 25 bases between them. Per the germline V gene, CDR1 is SGHAT and CDR2 is FQNNGV. The CDR3 has 19 residues. CDR3 coding DNA: TGTGCCAGCAGCTTAAGGAGTGGGGGGAGTGGGACTTGGGACACTGAAGCTTTCTTT. It yields the protein CASSLRSGGSGTWDTEAFF.

J is TRBJ2-1 and V is TRBV30; the match to TRBD2 covers 8 bases. Germline assignment: CDR1 GTSNPN and CDR2 SVGIG (reference sequence). This CDR3 region has 14 residues. Trimming took 7 bases from V and 5 from J; bases not matched to a gene: 10. The DNA for the CDR3 is TGTGCCTTACCCCGTAGCGGGAACGACAATGAGCAGTTCTTC. Amino acid sequence: CALPRSGNDNEQFF.

The rearrangement joins TRBV12-5 to TRBJ2-3; D is perhaps TRBD2 (5 bases). CDR1 is LGHNT and CDR2 is FRNRAP in the germline V gene. The ends were cut back, 9 bases at V and 2 bases at J, with 12 bases in the middle. The CDR3 is 13 residues long. CDR3 coding DNA: TGTGCTAGCAGGAGCGGCCCCACAGATACGCAGTATTTT. Amino acids: CASRSGPTDTQYF.

This chain uses TRBV30 with TRBJ1-3, with no clear D. CDR3 length equals 14 residues. Deletions cut 1 base from V and 7 bases from J, with 14 bases between. Germline V CDR1 and CDR2: GTSNPN, SVGIG (reference sequence). The CDR3 DNA sequence: TGTGCCTGGAGTGGGGCTACCCAAGGCAACACCATATATTTT. Amino acid sequence: CAWSGATQGNTIYF. Drawing the rest from reference TRBV30 and TRBJ1-3, the complete variable domain is SQTIHQWPATLVQPVGSPLSLECTVEGTSNPNLYWYRQAAGRGLQLLFYSVGIGQISSEVPQNLSASRPQDRQFILSSKKLLLSDSGFYLCAWSGATQGNTIYFGEGSWLTVV.

This clone was detected only a few times. The rearrangement links TRBV11-3 to TRBJ2-7, with no clear D. V was trimmed by 5 bases and J by 2 bases, leaving 13 bases between them. Per the germline V gene, CDR1 is SGHNT and CDR2 is YENEEA. The CDR3 covers 14 residues. Written as DNA, the CDR3 is TGTGCCAGCAGCCGGCGGTCCTACCCCTACGAGCAGTACTTC. It specifies CASSRRSYPYEQYF.

The chain joins TRBV28 to TRBJ1-2; D gene uncertain. Germline V CDR1 and CDR2: MDHEN, SYDVKM. The V end was cut by 3 bases, the J end by 7 bases, with 6 bases between. The CDR3 runs 11 residues. CDR3 coding DNA: TGTGCCAGCAGTTTGCTCGGTGGCTACACCTTC. Translation: CASSLLGGYTF.

This clone showed up just a few times. The J gene is TRBJ1-2, the V gene TRBV5-1; 9 nucleotides line up with TRBD1. There are 17 residues in the CDR3. Looked up from germline, CDR1 is SGHRS and CDR2 is YFSETQ. V lost 2 bases to trimming and J lost 1 base; unmatched junction nucleotides: 9. This CDR3 reads CASSLGDRERLNYGYTF. The CDR3 DNA reads TGCGCCAGCAGCTTAGGGGACAGGGAGCGCCTTAACTATGGCTACACCTTC.

This chain links TRBV6-4 with TRBJ2-7; 9 nucleotides match TRBD2. Germline trimming cut 7 bases from V and 3 bases from J; bases unmatched to any gene: 7. The germline V gene encodes CDR1 MRHNA and CDR2 SNTAGT. The CDR3 is made up of 14 amino acids. Here the CDR3 DNA reads TGTGCCAGCACCGCGGGAGGGGGGCACTACGAGCAGTACTTC. It is translated as CASTAGGGHYEQYF.

The V gene is TRBV10-2, the J gene TRBJ1-6; no firm D call. CDR1 and CDR2 from the germline V gene are WSHSY and SAAADI. CDR3 length: 14 amino acids. The V end was cut by 7 bases, the J end by 0 bases, with 7 bases between. The CDR3 DNA is TGCGCCAGCACGCGCCGCTCCTATAATTCACCCCTCCACTTT. This encodes CASTRRSYNSPLHF.

This clone was seen a single time. The V and J genes are TRBV30 and TRBJ2-3; no clear D. The germline V gene encodes CDR1 GTSNPN and CDR2 SVGIG (reference sequence). V lost 3 bases and J lost 4, with 11 bases in between. This CDR3 has 13 amino acids. The CDR3 sequence is CAWRVPVADTQYF. The CDR3 coding sequence is TGTGCCTGGAGGGTCCCAGTCGCAGATACGCAGTATTTT.

This clone has more than one count but fewer than ten. The V gene is TRBV6-5, the J gene TRBJ1-1; weak D call: TRBD1 (6 bases). The CDR3 is 14 amino acids. From germline, CDR1 is MNHEY and CDR2 SVGAGI. V was pared by 7 bases and J by 4 bases, with 16 bases between. CDR3 loop: CASNNRVGFTEAFF. CDR3 DNA: TGTGCCAGCAATAACAGGGTCGGCTTCACTGAAGCTTTCTTT.

The rearrangement uses TRBV3-1 (or the pseudogene TRBV3-2) and TRBJ1-4; 8 bases match TRBD1. The CDR3 totals 18 residues. The germline gives CDR1 LGHDT, CDR2 YNNKEL (reference sequence). Germline trimming cut 0 bases from V and 3 bases from J; bases unmatched to any gene: 9. The CDR3 nucleotides are TGTGCCAGCAGCCAAGACGAAGAGACAGGGGCCTCTAATGAAAAACTGTTTTTT. Residues: CASSQDEETGASNEKLFF.

This rearrangement joins TRBV10-2 to TRBJ2-5, with 10 positions matching TRBD1. This CDR3 has 13 residues. The J segment lost 10 bases and the V segment lost 6 bases, leaving 8 bases of the junction unmatched. The germline V gene has CDR1 WSHSY and CDR2 SAAADI. The CDR3 DNA reads TGCGCCAGCAGCCGTCCGGGACAGGGGAACCAGTACTTC. This sequence encodes CASSRPGQGNQYF.

The rearrangement uses TRBV9 and TRBJ2-6, with 9 bases that match TRBD1. The CDR3 is 20 residues long. The junction had 10 bases not matched to a gene; V was cut back by 0 bases and J by 0 bases. Germline CDR1 is SGDLS and CDR2 is YYNGEE. The CDR3 spells CASSVEPRTGEGSGANVLTF. CDR3 DNA sequence: TGTGCCAGCAGCGTAGAGCCCAGGACAGGGGAAGGCTCTGGGGCCAACGTCCTGACTTTC.

This rearrangement joins TRBV19 to TRBJ1-5; maybe TRBD1 (5 bases). Germline V gene lookup returns CDR1 LNHDA and CDR2 SQIVND (reference sequence). The V end lost 2 bases, the J end lost 5 bases, and 13 bases lay between the germline ends. This CDR3 contains 15 residues. The CDR3 DNA is TGTGCCAGTAGTATAATTGGGGGGTCCGATCAGCCCCAGCATTTT. The encoded protein is CASSIIGGSDQPQHF.